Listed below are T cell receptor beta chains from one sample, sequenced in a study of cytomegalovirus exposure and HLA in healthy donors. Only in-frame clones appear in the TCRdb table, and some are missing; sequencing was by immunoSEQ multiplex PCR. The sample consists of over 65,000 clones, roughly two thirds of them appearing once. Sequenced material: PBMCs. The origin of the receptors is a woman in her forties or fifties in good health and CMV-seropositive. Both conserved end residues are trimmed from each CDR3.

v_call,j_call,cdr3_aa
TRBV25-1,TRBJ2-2,ASSDQNTGELF
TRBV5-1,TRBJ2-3,ASSPGGGGTDTQY
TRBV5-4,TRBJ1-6,ASSLGGQGSESPLH
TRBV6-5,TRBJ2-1,ASSSQTGNYNEQF
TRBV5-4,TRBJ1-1,ASSSEGTEAF
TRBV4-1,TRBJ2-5,ASSQNPGQGKETQY
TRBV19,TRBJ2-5,ASRSDRTHQETQY
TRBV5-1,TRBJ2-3,ASSLTSGADTDTQY
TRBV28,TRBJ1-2,ASSLYGQGNYGYT
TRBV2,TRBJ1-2,ASSEPGQGSYGYT
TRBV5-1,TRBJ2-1,ASSLGGSSYNEQF
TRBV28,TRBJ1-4,ASAEVSGEKLF
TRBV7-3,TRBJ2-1,ASSPGSLNEQF
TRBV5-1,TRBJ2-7,ASRLVPSGTAYAQY
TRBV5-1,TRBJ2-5,ASSLGDTLETQY
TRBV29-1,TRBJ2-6,SVGGGAGSGANVLT
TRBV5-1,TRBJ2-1,ASSLVQHDNEQF
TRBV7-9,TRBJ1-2,SSSYATEYT
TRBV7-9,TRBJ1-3,SSSLEMGQSSGNTIY
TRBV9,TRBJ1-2,ASRKKGDRGQDGHGYT
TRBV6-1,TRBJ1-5,ASSATGTGGH
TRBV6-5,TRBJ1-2,ASSYFGQSYGYT
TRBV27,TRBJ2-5,ASRATWDRETQY
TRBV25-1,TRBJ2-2,ASGRVGNTGELF
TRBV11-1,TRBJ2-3,ASTRTSGGVRTDTQY
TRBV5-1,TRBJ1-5,ASRDRDDQPQH
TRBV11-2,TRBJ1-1,ASSLTQNTEAF
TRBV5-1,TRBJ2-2,ASSLAVALGTGELF
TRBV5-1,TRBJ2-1,ASSLETSGGGYNEQF
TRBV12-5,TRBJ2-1,ASGTRDSSNEQF
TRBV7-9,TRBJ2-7,ASGTGPGDYEQY
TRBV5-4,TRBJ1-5,ASSETGGADQPQH
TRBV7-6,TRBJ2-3,ASSPTGGTDTQY
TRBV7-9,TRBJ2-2,ASTDGGQGITGELF
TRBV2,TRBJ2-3,ASSRKGSGGTDTQY
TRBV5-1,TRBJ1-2,ASSSDHPGQGAYGYT
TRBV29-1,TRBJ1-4,SVEDDGGIDGLF
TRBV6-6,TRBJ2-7,ASARVRDTLGEQY
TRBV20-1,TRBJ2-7,SGQDSYEQY
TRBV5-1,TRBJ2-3,ASSLGQTTDTQY
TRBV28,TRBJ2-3,ASSLREAGAIWFTQY
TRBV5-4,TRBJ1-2,ASSLVADGYT
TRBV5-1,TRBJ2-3,ASRIQGAGDTQY
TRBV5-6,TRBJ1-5,ASSLGQGLEPQH
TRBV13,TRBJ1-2,ASSLKRYGYT